This T cell receptor beta chain is from a study of CD8 T cells in Susac syndrome. Peripheral blood CD8+ and CD4+ T cells were profiled by TCR beta sequencing. The multiple sclerosis controls comprised treatment-naive patients whose relapsing-remitting disease was stable or active. Negative isolation was used for CD8+ and CD4+ T cells and FACS enrichment for TEMRA cells. In germline, CDR1 is SGHRS, CDR2 YFSETQ. V shed 2 bases, J shed 6 bases, and the junction held 4 bases outside the gene matches. This CDR3 contains 14 residues. A quantity of about 0.5 to 1 ug RNA underwent reverse transcription using random hexamers. The method of amplification for TCR beta CDR3 was immunoSEQ multiplex PCR, covering 54 Vbeta and 13 Jbeta. TCRdb processed the immunoSEQ multiplex PCR reads anew with MiXCR; each CDR3 protein has one entry. The repertoire consists of some 130,000 distinct CDR3 sequences, with roughly 94% occurring once and the leading ten covering 0.1% to 0.15%.

This chain joins TRBV5-1 and TRBJ2-1, with 8 bases lining up with TRBD2. Sequenced material: CD4+ T cells from PBMCs. The TCR originated in a human donor with multiple sclerosis. CDR3 sequence reads: CASSFQAGVNEQFF. CDR3 nucleotide sequence: TGCGCCAGCAGCTTCCAAGCGGGAGTCAATGAGCAGTTCTTC.